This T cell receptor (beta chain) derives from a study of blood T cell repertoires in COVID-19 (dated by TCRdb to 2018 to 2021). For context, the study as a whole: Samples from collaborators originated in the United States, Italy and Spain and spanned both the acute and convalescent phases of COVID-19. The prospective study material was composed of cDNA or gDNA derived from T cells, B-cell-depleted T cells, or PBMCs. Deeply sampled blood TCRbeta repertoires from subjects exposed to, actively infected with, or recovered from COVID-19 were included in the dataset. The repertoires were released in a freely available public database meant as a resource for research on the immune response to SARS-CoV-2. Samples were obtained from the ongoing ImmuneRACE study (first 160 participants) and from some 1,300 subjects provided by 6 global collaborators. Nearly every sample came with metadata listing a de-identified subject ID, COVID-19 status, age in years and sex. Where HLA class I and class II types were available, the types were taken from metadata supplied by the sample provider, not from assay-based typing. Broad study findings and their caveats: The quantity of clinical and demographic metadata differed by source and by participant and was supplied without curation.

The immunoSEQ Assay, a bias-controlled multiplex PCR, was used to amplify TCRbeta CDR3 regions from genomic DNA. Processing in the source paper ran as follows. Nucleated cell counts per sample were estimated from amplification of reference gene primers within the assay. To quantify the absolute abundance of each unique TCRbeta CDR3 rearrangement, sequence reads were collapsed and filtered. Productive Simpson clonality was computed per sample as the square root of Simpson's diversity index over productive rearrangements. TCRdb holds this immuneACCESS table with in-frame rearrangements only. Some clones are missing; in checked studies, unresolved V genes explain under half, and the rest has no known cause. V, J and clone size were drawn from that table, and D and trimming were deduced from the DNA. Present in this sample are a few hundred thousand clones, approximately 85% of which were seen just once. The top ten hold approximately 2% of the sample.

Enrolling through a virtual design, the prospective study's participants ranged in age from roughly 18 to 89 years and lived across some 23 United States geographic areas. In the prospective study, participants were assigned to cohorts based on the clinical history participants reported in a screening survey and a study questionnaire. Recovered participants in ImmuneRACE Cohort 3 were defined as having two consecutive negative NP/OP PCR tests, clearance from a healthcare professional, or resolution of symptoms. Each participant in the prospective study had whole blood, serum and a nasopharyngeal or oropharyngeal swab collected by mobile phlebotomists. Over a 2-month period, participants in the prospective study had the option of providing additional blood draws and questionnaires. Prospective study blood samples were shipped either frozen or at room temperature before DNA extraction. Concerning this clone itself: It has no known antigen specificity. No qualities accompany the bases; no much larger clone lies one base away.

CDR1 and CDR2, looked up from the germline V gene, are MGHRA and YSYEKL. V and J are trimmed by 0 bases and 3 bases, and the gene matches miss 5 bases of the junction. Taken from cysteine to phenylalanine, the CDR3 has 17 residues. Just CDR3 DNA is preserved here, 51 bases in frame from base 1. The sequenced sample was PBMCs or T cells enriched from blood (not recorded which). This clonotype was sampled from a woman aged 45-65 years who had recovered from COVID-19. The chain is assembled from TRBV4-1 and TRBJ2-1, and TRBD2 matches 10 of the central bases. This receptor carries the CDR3 CASSQERGTSDYNEQFF. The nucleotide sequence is TGCGCCAGCAGCCAAGAGAGAGGGACTAGCGACTACAATGAGCAGTTCTTC.